The source of this T cell receptor (beta chain) is a study of cytomegalovirus exposure and HLA in healthy donors. V lost 3 bases, J lost 5 bases, and 3 bases stayed unmatched. The CDR3 covers 12 residues. Looked up from germline, CDR1 is GTSNPN and CDR2 is SVGIG (reference sequence). As to this clone: Its antigen is unidentified.

Broader study findings: Later analysis demonstrated an association between a missense DCLRE1C variant and TCR beta V- and J-gene trimming. What a later analysis showed was that several of the most significant clusters appeared linked to common viral pathogens.

It was with 60 Vbeta and 13 Jbeta primers that the PCR ran. Profiling relied on immunoSEQ multiplex PCR, and the TCRdb table lists in-frame clones only, not all of them. The sample lists over 150,000 clones, over 75% occurring once. The sequencing sample was made of PBMCs. This chain links TRBV30 with TRBJ2-7; TRBD1 agrees at 8 bases. This clonotype originated in a woman aged 18-29 years in good health and CMV-seronegative. The CDR3 sequence: CAWRRTGNEQYF. CDR3 DNA: TGTGCCTGGAGACGGACAGGGAACGAGCAGTACTTC.